This T cell receptor beta chain was captured by sequencing in a study of cytomegalovirus exposure and HLA in healthy donors. Study-level results: Earlier analysis found most TCR beta V segments productive about 90% or about 30% of the time.

At the time of sampling, donors were nominally healthy, though unrecorded immune exposures were likely. 13 Jbeta primers and 60 Vbeta primers were used for the PCR. Per the study methods: Counted up in a later analysis, unique TCR beta chains came to about 83 million, with around 10 million shared. Using immunoSEQ multiplex PCR, the repertoire was profiled, and TCRdb retains in-frame clones only, with some absent. The D gene and trimming were derived from the DNA, and the V and J assignments and clone size from that table. The profile shows some 110,000 clones, around 62% of them singletons. Note on this clone: Its antigen is unknown. In the same sample, other DNA sequences code for this CDR3.

The V gene's germline CDR1 is MNHEY and CDR2 SMNVEV (reference sequence). The CDR3 contains 15 residues. The V and J ends lost 3 bases and 3 bases, in that order; junction bases with no gene match: 6. The origin of this receptor is a woman aged 40-49 years in good health and CMV-seropositive. This chain joins TRBV27 and TRBJ2-7, with 9 positions matching TRBD2. The sequencing input was PBMCs. The CDR3, as DNA: TGTGCCAGCAGTTTGTCAACTAGCGGGTTCTACGAGCAGTACTTC. Protein product: CASSLSTSGFYEQYF.